The next 6 T cell receptor beta chains were all read from a single sample in a study of T cell repertoires in cytomegalovirus infection. MiXCR was run by TCRdb on the reads, yielding one entry per CDR3 protein. The sample consists of some 300,000 distinct CDR3 sequences, approximately 8.9% of them appearing once. The specimen was PBMCs. The source of these receptors is a human donor in good health (CMV status not recorded). Some clones in this sample may be carry-over from other donors' samples.

This clonotype was observed a handful of times. The rearrangement joins TRBV20-1 to TRBJ2-1; the D call may be TRBD1 or TRBD2 (5 bases each). CDR3 length: 15 residues. V was shortened by 0 bases and J by 4 bases, with 13 bases between the two germline ends. The germline CDR1 and CDR2 sequences are DFQATT and SNEGSKA (reference sequence). CDR3 amino acids: CSARDWGREYNEQFF. As DNA, the CDR3 is TGCAGTGCTAGAGATTGGGGCAGGGAGTACAATGAGCAGTTCTTC.

This clonotype showed up many times. The chain is built from TRBV6-2 or TRBV6-3 and TRBJ2-3; D is possibly TRBD2 (7 bases). This CDR3 region has 15 residues. Germline loops: CDR1 MNHEY, CDR2 SVGEGT. Between the trimmed V and J ends, which lost 5 bases and 3 bases, there was a span of 15 bases. The CDR3 loop reads CASSPWAGATDTQYF. The DNA for the CDR3 is TGTGCCAGCAGTCCCTGGGCGGGGGCGACAGATACGCAGTATTTT.

This clonotype was seen many times. This chain joins TRBV7-2 and TRBJ1-2; tentative D call: TRBD1 (6 bases). Germline lookup yields CDR1 SGHTA and CDR2 FQGNSA. CDR3 size: 15 residues. Between the trimmed V and J ends, which lost 5 bases and 3 bases, there was a span of 16 bases. The CDR3 is CASSAARTDYYGYTF. CDR3 nucleotides: TGTGCCAGCAGCGCGGCACGGACAGATTACTATGGCTACACCTTC.

This clonotype was counted many times. The gene calls are TRBV23-1 and TRBJ2-5; a possible D gene is TRBD1 (6 bases). TRBV23-1 is identified as an open reading frame with a role that is uncertain. Trimming pared 5 bases from V and 0 bases from J, leaving 28 bases between. The CDR3 runs 20 residues. CDR3 loop: CASSDPPVQGPQEYQETQYF. CDR3 nucleotide sequence: TGCGCCAGCAGTGACCCTCCCGTGCAGGGGCCACAAGAGTACCAAGAGACCCAGTACTTC.

In this sample, this clonotype turned up many times. The chain recombines TRBV12-3 or TRBV12-4 with TRBJ2-1, with TRBD1 identical over 11 bases. V trimming: 3 bases; J trimming: 7 bases; junction bases outside the gene matches: 5. The CDR3 is made up of 15 amino acids. DNA for the CDR3: TGTGCCAGCAGTTTGTCCGGGACAGGGGGTAATGAGCAGTTCTTC. Translated, it gives CASSLSGTGGNEQFF.

The sample holds many counts of this clonotype. The genes are TRBV28 and TRBJ1-4; D uncertain. Between the trimmed V and J ends, which lost 4 bases and 0 bases, there was a span of 9 bases. Germline CDR1 is MDHEN and CDR2 is SYDVKM. The CDR3 has 15 amino acids. The CDR3 sequence is CASSSTGATNEKLFF. CDR3 nucleotides: TGTGCCAGCAGTTCCACGGGAGCAACTAATGAAAAACTGTTTTTT.